Following are 15 T cell receptor beta chains from one sample sequenced in a study of CD8 T cells in Susac syndrome. The RNA, roughly 0.45 to 1 ug, was put through reverse transcription using random hexamers. TCRdb used MiXCR to reprocess the immunoSEQ multiplex PCR reads, holding one entry per CDR3 protein. The profile shows some 140,000 distinct CDR3 sequences, about 90% of them singletons. The specimen was CD8+ T cells from PBMCs. The source is a human donor with multiple sclerosis.

J is TRBJ2-1 and V is TRBV27, with D uncertain. Per the germline V gene, CDR1 is MNHEY and CDR2 is SMNVEV (reference sequence). The V gene lost 6 bases and the J gene lost 7 bases, with 10 bases spanning the gap. The CDR3 has 12 residues. CDR3 protein: CASRDLANEQFF. For the CDR3, the DNA is TGTGCCAGCAGGGATTTAGCAAATGAGCAGTTCTTC.

The V and J genes are TRBV4-2 and TRBJ2-2; unclear D gene. The ends were cut back, 0 bases at V and 0 bases at J, with 5 bases in the middle. The germline V gene has CDR1 LGHNA and CDR2 YNFKEQ. CDR3 length: 15 residues. The CDR3 protein is CASSQDRANTGELFF. For the CDR3, the DNA is TGTGCCAGCAGCCAAGACAGAGCGAACACCGGGGAGCTGTTTTTT.

V and J are TRBV27 and TRBJ2-1; D may be TRBD2 (6 bases). The germline V gene encodes CDR1 MNHEY and CDR2 SMNVEV (reference sequence). The CDR3 length is 15 residues. V lost 0 bases and J 8 bases, leaving 14 bases between the germline ends. The CDR3 region is CASSLSGTPGDEQFF. In DNA form, the CDR3 reads TGTGCCAGCAGTTTATCAGGGACTCCAGGCGATGAGCAGTTCTTC.

This chain joins TRBV28 and TRBJ2-7; the D is unclear. With 6 bases removed from V and 3 bases from J, the gap between germline ends came to 21 bases. Germline V gene sequence: CDR1 MDHEN, CDR2 SYDVKM. The CDR3 runs 16 residues. In DNA, the CDR3 is TGTGCCAGCAGCCCCCCGGTGGGATCTCTCCTCTACGAGCAGTACTTC. Translating gives CASSPPVGSLLYEQYF.

CDR3 protein: CASSDRQIQETQYF. The DNA for the CDR3 is TGTGCCAGCAGTGACCGACAGATTCAAGAGACCCAGTACTTC. The genes are TRBV28 and TRBJ2-5; a weak D match, TRBD1 (5 bases). Germline V gives CDR1 MDHEN, CDR2 SYDVKM. The CDR3 is 14 residues long. Trimming shortened V by 5 bases and J by 2 bases, and 12 bases separated the two germline ends.

This chain uses TRBV28 with TRBJ1-4; the match to TRBD1 covers 7 bases. CDR1 is MDHEN and CDR2 is SYDVKM in the germline V gene. The CDR3 length is 14 residues. V was clipped by 7 bases and J by 6 bases; unmatched bases: 8. Written as DNA, the CDR3 is TGTGCCAGCACCCTAACAGGGGCTGATGAAAAACTGTTTTTT. This encodes CASTLTGADEKLFF.

This clonotype was found once. The chain has TRBV5-6 and TRBJ2-7; D may be TRBD1 or TRBD2 (5 bases each). Trimming removed 0 bases at V and 3 bases at J, with 10 bases between. The CDR3 extends over 14 amino acids. The germline V gene has CDR1 SGHDT and CDR2 YYEEEE. CDR3 residues: CASSLGDGYYEQYF. The CDR3 bases are TGTGCCAGCAGCTTGGGGGACGGATACTACGAGCAGTACTTC.

The genes are TRBV4-1 and TRBJ2-1; the D is unclear. The ends were cut back, 1 base at V and 6 bases at J, with 10 bases in the middle. CDR1 MGHRA and CDR2 YSYEKL come from the germline V gene. The length of the CDR3 is 14 residues. The CDR3 region has the DNA TGCGCCAGCAGCCAAGGGGTCATCTCCAATGAGCAGTTCTTC. Translation: CASSQGVISNEQFF.

The chain combines TRBV5-4 with TRBJ2-1; TRBD1 aligns across 8 bases. Germline trimming cut 4 bases from V and 9 bases from J; bases unmatched to any gene: 12. Germline V gene lookup returns CDR1 SGHNT and CDR2 YYREEE (reference sequence). The CDR3 has 15 residues. The DNA of the CDR3 is TGTGCCAGCAGCATCGACGTCGGACAGGGCTCTGAGCAGTTCTTC. It encodes CASSIDVGQGSEQFF.

The rearrangement uses TRBV27 and TRBJ1-4; 10 bases map to TRBD1. CDR1 MNHEY and CDR2 SMNVEV come from the germline V gene (reference sequence). This CDR3 has 14 residues. Losses at the gene ends were 6 bases for V and 11 bases for J; bases not matched to a gene: 9. The CDR3 DNA is TGTGCCAGCAGCTCCGGACAGGGGGGACAGAAACTGTTTTTT. Translation gives CASSSGQGGQKLFF.

The chain links TRBV7-7 to TRBJ2-2; TRBD2 matches at 7 bases. CDR3 length: 17 amino acids. Germline V lookup: CDR1 SSHAT, CDR2 FNYEAQ (reference sequence). Trimming at V came to 2 bases and at J to 1 base, leaving 7 bases not matched to a gene. CDR3: CASSLMEAGENTGELFF. The CDR3 DNA sequence: TGTGCCAGCAGCTTAATGGAGGCGGGAGAGAACACCGGGGAGCTGTTTTTT.

Here the CDR3 DNA reads TGTGCCAGCAGCTTGGTTGGGACAGAAGACACCGGGGAGCTGTTTTTT. Encoded protein: CASSLVGTEDTGELFF. The chain recombines TRBV5-4 with TRBJ2-2, with 7 positions matching TRBD1. The V gene's germline CDR1 is SGHNT and CDR2 YYREEE (reference sequence). This CDR3 has 16 amino acids. J lost 3 bases, V lost 0 bases, and 5 bases had no gene match.

The rearrangement joins TRBV9 to TRBJ2-1; D ambiguous. Trimming stripped 0 bases from V and 8 bases from J, with 12 bases between. Germline assignment: CDR1 SGDLS and CDR2 YYNGEE. This CDR3 has 14 residues. Written as DNA, the CDR3 is TGTGCCAGCAGCGTAGGACTGGGTGCCTATGAGCAGTTCTTC. Translation: CASSVGLGAYEQFF.

This rearrangement joins TRBV3-1 to TRBJ1-2; the D gene is possibly TRBD1 (5 bases). V lost 7 bases to trimming and J lost 6 bases, with 18 bases between them. This CDR3 contains 14 residues. Germline-derived CDR1 and CDR2 are LGHDT and YNNKEL (reference sequence). The CDR3 sequence is CASTATGGYHGYTF. DNA for the CDR3: TGTGCCAGCACAGCGACTGGGGGGTACCATGGCTACACCTTC.

This chain connects TRBV5-4 to TRBJ2-7; no clear D gene. Germline V gene lookup returns CDR1 SGHNT and CDR2 YYREEE (reference sequence). The CDR3 spans 14 residues. The V and J ends lost 4 bases and 2 bases respectively, with 13 bases between them. The CDR3 coding sequence is TGTGCCAGCAGCCTGGACGGAACCCCCTACGAGCAGTACTTC. It translates to CASSLDGTPYEQYF.